Presented here are 23 T cell receptor delta chains from one specimen sequenced in a study of gamma-delta chains in newborns, infants, children. TCRdb re-called the reads using CATT. This table holds around 3,500 delta-chain clones, 0.5% to 0.7% found once. Material for sequencing was blood. These TCRs come from a child who was a newborn, infant or young child, either healthy, febrile or measles-vaccinated (not recorded which).

This clone was detected a few times. This DNA's translation and the protein TCRdb lists, from a much larger clone, do not match at residue 14, likely due to a read error; the protein shown is translated from the DNA. The rearrangement links TRDV2 to TRDJ3; D is uncertain. The CDR3 length is 17 residues. CDR1 and CDR2 (germline): GEAIGNYY, EKD. The CDR3 is CACDSVNKPWDTRRMFF. The CDR3 bases are TGTGCCTGTGACAGTGTGAACAAACCGTGGGACACCCGACGGATGTTTTTC.

This clone showed up just a few times. The translation of this DNA and the TCRdb protein of a much larger clone differ at residue 4, probably owing to a read error; the protein shown here is translated from the DNA. Within the sample, other DNA sequences also encode this same CDR3. The chain combines TRDV2 with TRDJ1, with 10 bases that match TRDD3. With V trimmed by 5 bases and J by 4 bases, 9 bases remained unmatched. The CDR3 totals 15 residues. Germline CDR1 GEAIGNYY, CDR2 EKD. The CDR3 nucleotides are TGTGCCTGTGCGAACTGGGGGATTCCGGACGATAAACTCATCTTT. Protein product: CACANWGIPDDKLIF.

This clone has more than one count but fewer than ten. TCRdb's protein, taken from a much larger clone, differs from this DNA's translation at residue 15, likely owing to a read error; the protein displayed comes from the DNA. The chain has TRDV2 and TRDJ2, with TRDD3 identical over 11 bases. This CDR3 has 18 amino acids. Germline lookup yields CDR1 GEAIGNYY and CDR2 EKD. DNA of the CDR3: TGTGCCTGTGACACCGTATGGGGGATACGCCCTTTAGCGGCACGACTCTTCTTT. Translation gives CACDTVWGIRPLAARLFF.

As regards this clone: TCRdb's protein for this DNA is that of a much larger clone and differs from the translation at residue 9, likely a read error; the protein shown is the DNA translation. V usage is TRDV2 and J usage is TRDJ1, with 8 positions matching TRDD3. The J segment lost 0 bases and the V segment lost 0 bases, leaving 8 bases of the junction unmatched. Germline CDR1 and CDR2: GEAIGNYY and EKD. The length of the CDR3 is 17 residues. CDR3 sequence: CACDTVGGCGYTDKLIF. The CDR3 bases are TGTGCCTGTGACACCGTTGGGGGATGCGGGTACACCGATAAACTCATCTTT.

Regarding this clone: TCRdb attributes to this sequence the protein of a much larger clone, which differs from the DNA translation at residue 4; a read error is likely, and the protein displayed is translated from the DNA. The rearrangement links TRDV2 to TRDJ1, with 8 bases that match TRDD3. Germline assignment: CDR1 GEAIGNYY and CDR2 EKD. The V gene end was trimmed by 6 bases and the J gene end by 0 bases; junction bases not matched to a gene: 20. The CDR3 contains 19 residues. The CDR3 coding sequence is TGTGCCTGTAACATCGTCACTGGGGGTTTTCCCTCCTACACCGATAAACTCATCTTT. It specifies CACNIVTGGFPSYTDKLIF.

In regard to this clone: This could be a read error, since a much larger clone is one nucleotide away. The identical CDR3 is also encoded by other nucleotide sequences in the sample. This chain links TRDV1 with TRDJ1; 9 positions match TRDD3. Germline CDR1 is TSWWSYY and CDR2 is QGS. The CDR3 covers 18 residues. This CDR3 is CALGEGLPWGIKTDKLIF. The CDR3 DNA follows: TGTGCTCTCGGGGAGGGCCTCCCGTGGGGGATAAAGACCGATAAACTCATCTTT.

This clone was seen more than once but under ten times. TCRdb's protein for this DNA is that of a much larger clone and differs from the translation at residue 14, likely a read error; the protein shown is the DNA translation. The J gene is TRDJ3, the V gene TRDV2, with TRDD3 matching 10 bases. This CDR3 comprises 20 residues. CDR1 is GEAIGNYY, CDR2 EKD, per germline. The CDR3 is CACEHYTGGCSSWGTRQMFF. For the CDR3, the DNA is TGTGCCTGTGAACATTACACTGGGGGATGCAGCTCCTGGGGCACCCGACAGATGTTTTTC.

Sample share makes this clone medium-sized. This is likely an artifact of a read error, given a far larger clone one base away. The chain recombines TRDV2 with TRDJ3, with TRDD3 matching 7 bases. The CDR3 runs to 17 residues. Germline CDR1 GEAIGNYY, CDR2 EKD. CDR3 sequence (DNA): TGTGCCTGTGACACCTGGGGGAGCTCCTGGGGCACCCGACAGATGTTTTTC. Amino acid sequence: CACDTWGSSWGTRQMFF.

Note on this clone: The protein recorded in TCRdb matches a much larger clone and deviates from this DNA's translation at residue 6, suggesting a read error; the protein here is obtained by translating the DNA. The gene calls are TRDV2 and TRDJ3; TRDD3 aligns across 8 bases. V was clipped by 0 bases and J by 0 bases; unmatched bases: 3. Germline V gene data show CDR1 as GEAIGNYY and CDR2 as EKD. CDR3 length: 18 residues. CDR3 in amino acids: CACDTRGIGSWDTRQMFF. CDR3 sequence (DNA): TGTGCCTGTGACACCCGGGGGATAGGCTCCTGGGACACCCGACAGATGTTTTTC.

Comment on this clone: A far larger clone is only one base removed, so a read error is likely. The chain has TRDV2 and TRDJ3; the match to TRDD3 covers 8 bases. Germline lookup yields CDR1 GEAIGNYY and CDR2 EKD. The CDR3 is made up of 21 amino acids. CDR3 bases: TGTGCCTGTGACACCGTACGGGATACGCAGTCAGGCTCCTGGGACATCCGACAGATGTTTTTC. Encoded protein: CACDTVRDTQSGSWDIRQMFF.

As concerns this clone: The protein recorded in TCRdb matches a much larger clone and deviates from this DNA's translation at residue 4, suggesting a read error; the protein here is obtained by translating the DNA. The gene calls are TRDV2 and TRDJ3; TRDD3 matches 11 bases. Unmatched junction bases numbered 7, after V lost 5 bases and J lost 2 bases. CDR1 GEAIGNYY and CDR2 EKD come from the germline V gene. CDR3 size: 18 residues. CDR3 region: CACVKILGDTWDTRQMFF. The CDR3 nucleotides read TGTGCCTGTGTCAAAATACTGGGGGATACCTGGGACACCCGACAGATGTTTTTC.

By share, this clone ranks as medium-sized (0.01 to 0.1%). A single base is all that separates this from a far larger clone, so a read error is likely. The chain is built from TRDV2 and TRDJ2; TRDD3 matches at 10 bases. Germline values: CDR1 GEAIGNYY, CDR2 EKD. The CDR3 length is 14 residues. The DNA of the CDR3 is TGTGCCCGTGACGTACTGGGGGATACAGCACAACTCTTCTTT. This gives the protein CARDVLGDTAQLFF.

Comments on this clone: This likely stems from a read error, as it lies one base from a far larger clone. Other DNA sequences in this specimen translate into the identical CDR3. The V and J genes are TRDV2 and TRDJ3; 11 bases line up with TRDD3. The CDR3 is 18 residues long. Germline V gene lookup returns CDR1 GEAIGNYY and CDR2 EKD. CDR3 DNA: TGTGCCTGCGACAGTACTGGGGGATACTCCTGGGACACCCGACAGATGTTTTTC. This encodes CACDSTGGYSWDTRQMFF.

This clone is medium-sized within its sample. With only one base between it and a far larger clone, this is likely a read error. This chain links TRDV2 with TRDJ3, with 8 bases fitting TRDD3. Germline loops: CDR1 GEAIGNYY, CDR2 EKD. This CDR3 has 17 residues. CDR3 protein: CACGTWGSSWDTRQMFF. The CDR3 DNA reads as TGTGCCTGTGGCACCTGGGGGAGCTCCTGGGACACCCGACAGATGTTTTTC.

This clone was counted between two and nine times. This probably arose from a read error, given a far larger clone one base away. The sample holds other DNA sequences that translate to the same CDR3. The rearrangement links TRDV2 to TRDJ3, with TRDD3 matching 7 bases. The CDR3 covers 16 residues. Germline V gene lookup returns CDR1 GEAIGNYY and CDR2 EKD. CDR3 sequence (DNA): TGTGCCTGTGACTGGGGGAGCTCCTGGGACACCCGCCAGATGTTTTTC. This translates into CACDWGSSWDTRQMFF.

In regard to this clone: The protein held in TCRdb is that of a much larger clone and does not match this DNA's translation at residue 12, likely because of a read error; the protein shown is translated from the DNA. This chain connects TRDV2 to TRDJ3; D possibly corresponds to TRDD3 (6 bases). The germline CDR1 and CDR2 sequences are GEAIGNYY and EKD. The CDR3 covers 18 residues. CDR3 amino acids: CACDQGMASSWGTRQMFF. CDR3 nucleotide sequence: TGTGCCTGTGACCAGGGGATGGCGAGCTCCTGGGGCACCCGACAGATGTTTTTC.

Notes on this clone: The protein TCRdb lists belongs to a much larger clone and differs from this DNA's translation at residue 9, which points to a read error; the protein shown is made from the DNA. This rearrangement joins TRDV2 to TRDJ2; D may be TRDD3 (6 bases). This CDR3 region has 16 residues. Germline lookup yields CDR1 GEAIGNYY and CDR2 EKD. V lost 0 bases and J 5 bases, leaving 15 bases between the germline ends. The CDR3 nucleotides read TGTGCCTGTGACACCGCGGGGATTGCTACTACAGCACAACTCTTCTTT. Translated: CACDTAGIATTAQLFF.

Notes on this clone: TCRdb shows a much larger clone's protein in place of this DNA's translation, and the two differ at residue 8, likely through a read error; the protein shown is translated from the DNA. The chain is built from TRDV2 and TRDJ2, with 7 bases lining up with TRDD3. From germline, CDR1 is GEAIGNYY and CDR2 EKD. This CDR3 comprises 16 residues. V lost 4 bases and J lost 4; bases outside the gene matches: 11. The DNA for the CDR3 is TGTGCCTGTGATGGCCTGGGGGGTACTCCGACAGCACAACTCTTCTTT. Residues: CACDGLGGTPTAQLFF.

Concerning this clone itself: TCRdb pairs this DNA with a much larger clone's protein that differs at residue 14, likely a read error; the protein shown was translated from the DNA. The chain is built from TRDV2 and TRDJ3; D perhaps matches TRDD3 (5 bases). There are 17 residues in the CDR3. Germline CDR1 is GEAIGNYY and CDR2 is EKD. The CDR3 reads CACDTVLSSWDTRHMFF. Written as DNA, the CDR3 is TGTGCCTGTGACACCGTACTGAGCTCCTGGGACACCCGACATATGTTTTTC.

This clone has more than one count but fewer than ten. This DNA translates differently at residues 3 and 10 from the TCRdb protein, which is that of a much larger clone; a read error is likely, and the protein shown is the DNA's own translation. This sequence joins TRDV2 and TRDJ3; 12 bases fit TRDD3. CDR1 and CDR2 (germline): GEAIGNYY, EKD. The CDR3 has 18 amino acids. CDR3 amino acids: CARDTGGYSPWDTRQMFF. In nucleotides, the CDR3 is TGTGCCCGTGACACTGGGGGATACAGCCCCTGGGACACCCGACAGATGTTTTTC.

This clone was observed a few times. The mismatch at residue 6 between this DNA's translation and the TCRdb protein of a much larger clone likely reflects a read error; the protein shown is translated from the DNA. The J gene is TRDJ2, the V gene TRDV2; 10 bases align to TRDD3. The V segment lost 3 bases and the J segment 0 bases; nucleotides outside the gene matches: 6. CDR3 length equals 17 residues. Per germline, CDR1 GEAIGNYY and CDR2 EKD. The CDR3 is CACDHMLGDTLTAQLFF. The DNA for the CDR3 is TGTGCCTGTGACCATATGCTGGGGGATACTTTGACAGCACAACTCTTCTTT.

This clone was found a few times. The protein TCRdb gives is from a much larger clone and does not agree with this DNA's translation at residue 6, likely a read error; the protein shown here comes from the DNA. The sample has other DNA sequences that encode this CDR3 too. This sequence joins TRDV2 and TRDJ3; no reliable D call. The V gene lost 0 bases and the J gene lost 0 bases, with 8 bases spanning the gap. Germline-derived CDR1 and CDR2 are GEAIGNYY and EKD. CDR3 length equals 17 residues. The CDR3 DNA sequence: TGTGCCTGTGACACCAGAGGGAGCTCCTGGGACACCCGACAGATGTTTTTC. It is translated as CACDTRGSSWDTRQMFF.

This clone was counted between two and nine times. A much larger clone lies a single base off, so this may be a read error. This sample also contains other DNA sequences that code for the same CDR3. This chain joins TRDV2 and TRDJ3; 11 bases are a match to TRDD3. The CDR3 covers 20 residues. Germline V CDR1 and CDR2: GEAIGNYY, EKD. CDR3 in DNA: TGTGCCTGTGACACCGGCTGGGGGATACACTTCTCCTGGGACACCCGCCAGATGTTTTTC. Protein product: CACDTGWGIHFSWDTRQMFF.